This is a list of T cell receptor beta chains from one sample in a study of early T cells in non-severe SARS-CoV-2 infection. TCRdb fed the 5' RACE reads into MiXCR, producing one record per CDR3 protein. Of roughly 61,000 distinct CDR3 sequences in the sample, roughly 10% were seen once. Input material: whole blood. The receptors derive from an adult who was a healthcare worker with PCR-confirmed SARS-CoV-2 infection or an uninfected control (not recorded which). Both conserved end residues are part of each CDR3. The D gene is left open where the match is weak.

cdr3_aa,v_call,cdr3_length,j_call,d_call
CASSTHRGTGETQYF,TRBV11-2,15,TRBJ2-5,TRBD1
CASSLAQNYGYTF,TRBV12-3/TRBV12-4,13,TRBJ1-2,NA
CASSQNLAGGPRDTQYF,TRBV12-3/TRBV12-4,17,TRBJ2-3,TRBD2
CSARVETGGTEAFF,TRBV20-1,14,TRBJ1-1,TRBD1
CSVGWTGEYYGYTF,TRBV29-1,14,TRBJ1-2,TRBD1
CASSLADYSNQPQHF,TRBV7-2,15,TRBJ1-5,NA
CASSPTRLAGFTDTQYF,TRBV18,17,TRBJ2-3,TRBD2
CASSLARTGQTEAFF,TRBV5-1,15,TRBJ1-1,TRBD1
CASSLTPYGNSPLHF,TRBV27,15,TRBJ1-6,NA
CASSLARGETQYF,TRBV7-2,13,TRBJ2-5,NA
CASSVEQHMQSNQPQHF,TRBV9,17,TRBJ1-5,NA
CASPPWADNQPQHF,TRBV7-9,14,TRBJ1-5,NA
CASSPGTGFGNTIYF,TRBV14,15,TRBJ1-3,TRBD1
CASRSTGQNSPLHF,TRBV6-2/TRBV6-3,14,TRBJ1-6,TRBD1